A single T cell receptor beta chain is shown here with its context. Its target is unknown. The PCR contained 60 Vbeta and 13 Jbeta primers. Produced via immunoSEQ multiplex PCR; TCRdb's table is partial and in-frame only. This sample yields 150,000 to 200,000 clones, of which 80% to 90% are seen a single time; about 2.1% belongs to the top ten. The source of the sample is a study of cytomegalovirus exposure and HLA in healthy donors. The CDR3 runs 15 residues. Deletions cut 0 bases from V and 1 base from J, with 6 bases between. The germline V gene encodes CDR1 SSHAT and CDR2 FNYEAQ (reference sequence). Study results and caveats: Later analysis placed DRB1 highest and HLA-C lowest in TCR association rates, which differed by HLA locus. Cytomegalovirus-associated status was assigned to 150 to 200 TCR beta chains. Across donors, most TCRs were seen rarely, yet some public ones were widespread. TCR beta sequences reportedly predicted most subjects' HLA-A and HLA-B alleles accurately.

This receptor was obtained from a woman aged 18-29 years in good health and CMV-seronegative. The source material was PBMCs. The genes are TRBV7-7 and TRBJ2-2; D is unclear. The chain's CDR3 is CASSLAAENTGELFF. The CDR3 DNA follows: TGTGCCAGCAGCTTAGCGGCAGAGAACACCGGGGAGCTGTTTTTT.